These 10 T cell receptor beta chains originate from one sample sequenced in a study of blood T cells in healthy people across ages. Alongside a J-beta primer mix, a sample-barcoded 5' primer served in a second PCR lasting about 6 to 12 cycles. TCRdb ran MiXCR on the 5' RACE reads and lists one entry per CDR3 protein. The sample yields about 970,000 distinct CDR3 sequences, roughly half seen once. The sequenced sample consisted of blood. The origin of the receptors is a woman in her fifties or sixties in good health.

This chain uses TRBV9 with TRBJ1-1; 7 positions agree with TRBD1. The CDR3 is 15 residues long. Germline lookup yields CDR1 SGDLS and CDR2 YYNGEE. The ends lost 4 bases at V and 4 bases at J; junction bases unmatched: 10. The CDR3 protein is CASSSRGGGGTEAFF. The CDR3 DNA is TGTGCCAGCAGCTCCCGGGGAGGGGGCGGCACTGAAGCTTTCTTT.

The chain uses TRBV14 and TRBJ2-4, with 7 bases matching TRBD1. The J call may be faulty, since TRBJ2-7 better matches the DNA end. The CDR3 runs to 13 residues. CDR1 and CDR2 (germline): SGHDN, FVKESK. The CDR3 is CASSRRQGTEQYF. In DNA, the CDR3 is TGTGCCAGCAGCAGGAGACAGGGCACCGAGCAGTACTTC.

There are a few counts of this clonotype. The gene calls are TRBV7-2 and TRBJ2-4, with a tentative D call TRBD1 (5 bases). The J call may be wrong; the DNA end is better matched by TRBJ2-7. Germline V gene data show CDR1 as SGHTA and CDR2 as FQGNSA. The length of the CDR3 is 12 residues. Written as DNA, the CDR3 is TGTGCCAGCAGCTTTGGGGCGGCCGAGCAGTACTTC. Translated: CASSFGAAEQYF.

The chain uses TRBV6-2 or TRBV6-3 and TRBJ2-1, with D possibly TRBD2 on 6 matching bases. The CDR3 is made up of 16 amino acids. CDR1 MNHEY and CDR2 SVGEGT come from the germline V gene. V was pared by 2 bases and J by 2 bases, with 13 bases between. Here the CDR3 DNA reads TGTGCCAGCAGTTACGAAAACGGGAGACCCTACAATGAGCAGTTCTTC. Translating it yields CASSYENGRPYNEQFF.

A single count supports this clonotype. The chain is built from TRBV9 and TRBJ2-4, with 8 nucleotides matching TRBD1. The J call could be wrong; TRBJ2-7 is a better fit for the DNA end. This CDR3 is 14 amino acids long. Germline CDR1 and CDR2: SGDLS and YYNGEE. The CDR3 region has the DNA TGTGCCAGCAGCGCGACAGGGGTATCCTACGAGCAGTACTTC. It specifies CASSATGVSYEQYF.

The chain carries TRBV12-3 or TRBV12-4 and TRBJ2-2; no definite D call. V shed 3 bases and J shed 7 bases, with 9 bases lying between them. The CDR3 sequence is 13 residues long. The CDR3 nucleotides are TGTGCCAGCAGTTTCGGCCACGGCGGGGAGCTGTTTTTT. Its protein product is CASSFGHGGELFF.

This clonotype showed up just a few times. The chain links TRBV3-1 to TRBJ2-4, with D hard to call. This CDR3 is built from 15 residues. Germline assignment: CDR1 LGHDT and CDR2 YNNKEL (reference sequence). Deletions cut 0 bases from V and 0 bases from J, with 6 bases between. The CDR3 DNA reads TGTGCCAGCAGCCAAGATTCCGTAGCCAAAAACATTCAGTACTTC. As protein: CASSQDSVAKNIQYF.

The chain couples TRBV3-1 to TRBJ2-2; D remains unclear. The length of the CDR3 is 16 residues. Trimming took 1 base from V and 7 from J, leaving 16 bases between them. In germline, CDR1 is LGHDT, CDR2 YNNKEL (reference sequence). CDR3 DNA: TGTGCCAGCAGCCAAGCCGTTGGGCTAGAGGACGGGGAGCTGTTTTTT. This sequence encodes CASSQAVGLEDGELFF.

The CDR3: CASSLAPTSGAGGDTQYF. CDR3 bases: TGTGCCAGCAGCTTAGCCCCGACTAGCGGAGCCGGGGGAGATACGCAGTATTTT. V gene TRBV7-9 combines with J gene TRBJ2-3; 9 bases are a match to TRBD2. CDR1 and CDR2 from the germline V gene are SEHNR and FQNEAQ (reference sequence). Trimming removed 0 bases from V and 5 bases from J; junction bases left unmatched: 12. This CDR3 is built from 18 residues.

The rearrangement joins TRBV12-3 or TRBV12-4 to TRBJ2-2; D is perhaps TRBD2 (5 bases). This CDR3 is 12 amino acids long. The V end lost 6 bases, the J end lost 6 bases, and 8 bases lay between the germline ends. The CDR3 DNA reads TGTGCCAGCAGAGTAGCGCCCGGGGAGCTGTTTTTT. This translates into CASRVAPGELFF.